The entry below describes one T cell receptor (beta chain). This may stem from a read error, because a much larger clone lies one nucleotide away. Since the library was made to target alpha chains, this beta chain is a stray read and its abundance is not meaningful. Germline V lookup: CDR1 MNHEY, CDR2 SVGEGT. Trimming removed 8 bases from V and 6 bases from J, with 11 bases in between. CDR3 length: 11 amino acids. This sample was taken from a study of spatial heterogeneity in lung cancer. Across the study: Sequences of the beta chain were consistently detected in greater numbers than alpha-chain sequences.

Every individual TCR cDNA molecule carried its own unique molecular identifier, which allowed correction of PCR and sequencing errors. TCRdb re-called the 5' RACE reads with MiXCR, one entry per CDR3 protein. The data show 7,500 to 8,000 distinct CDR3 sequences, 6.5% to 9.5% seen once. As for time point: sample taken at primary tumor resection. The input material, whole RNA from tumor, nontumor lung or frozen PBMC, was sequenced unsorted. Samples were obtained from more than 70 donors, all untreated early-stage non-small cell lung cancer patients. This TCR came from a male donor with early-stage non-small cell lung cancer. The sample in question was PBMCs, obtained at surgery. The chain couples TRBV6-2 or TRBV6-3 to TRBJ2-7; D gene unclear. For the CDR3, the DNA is TGTGCCAGCGGCTCGTCCCTCGAGCAGTACTTC. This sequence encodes CASGSSLEQYF.